Each of the 21 T cell receptor beta chains below was sequenced from the same sample in a study of T-cell reconstitution after alpha-beta-depleted transplantation in children. TCRbeta library construction was performed incorporating unique molecular identifiers. TCRdb used MiXCR to reprocess the PCR reads, holding one entry per CDR3 protein. Here the sample spans fewer than 700,000 distinct CDR3 sequences, 10% to 15% being singletons. Specimen: PBMCs, mostly from graft donor cells, collected 360 days after TCRalphabeta/CD19-depleted stem cell transplant. These receptors originate from a male patient between 5 and 17 years old who had a stem cell transplant for acute myeloid leukemia, so the T cells may come from the graft donor.

This clonotype was counted between two and nine times. The chain carries TRBV15 and TRBJ1-1; D remains unclear. Looked up from germline, CDR1 is LNHNV and CDR2 is YYDKDF (reference sequence). V was cut by 0 bases and J by 1 base, with 18 bases left in between. CDR3 length equals 18 residues. CDR3 coding DNA: TGTGCCACCAGCAGAGAAGGGCTAAGTTTCACGCGGAACACTGAAGCTTTCTTT. Translation gives CATSREGLSFTRNTEAFF.

The rearrangement joins TRBV4-1 to TRBJ2-4; D remains unclear. Germline V lookup: CDR1 MGHRA, CDR2 YSYEKL. The CDR3 has 15 residues. Trimming removed 1 base at V and 0 bases at J, with 7 bases between. The CDR3, as DNA: TGCGCCAGCAGCCAAGTCGGTCCAGCCAAAAACATTCAGTACTTC. The encoded protein is CASSQVGPAKNIQYF.

The V and J genes are TRBV19 and TRBJ2-3; TRBD2 aligns across 10 bases. After removal of 7 bases from V and 0 bases from J, the junction contained 16 bases not matched to a gene. This CDR3 has 19 amino acids. Germline V CDR1 and CDR2: LNHDA, SQIVND (reference sequence). The CDR3 DNA sequence: TGTGCCAGTACCCTAGGGGGCCTAGCGGGAGAAGGGAGCACAGATACGCAGTATTTT. This encodes CASTLGGLAGEGSTDTQYF.

A few counts support this clonotype. The chain couples TRBV28 to TRBJ1-1, with D possibly matching TRBD1 (6 bases). Germline CDR1 is MDHEN and CDR2 is SYDVKM. Trimming removed 0 bases from V and 5 bases from J, with 13 bases in between. CDR3 length: 15 amino acids. This CDR3 reads CASSLWGGLGTEAFF. Here the CDR3 DNA reads TGTGCCAGCAGTTTATGGGGGGGCCTGGGAACTGAAGCTTTCTTT.

As DNA, the CDR3 is TGTGCCAGCTACACGGGACTAGCGGGTTTTAATGAGCAGTTCTTC. This sequence encodes CASYTGLAGFNEQFF. This chain links TRBV18 with TRBJ2-1; the match to TRBD2 covers 12 bases. J was trimmed by 7 bases and V by 7 bases; bases with no gene match: 8. The CDR3 has 15 amino acids. Germline loops: CDR1 KGHSH, CDR2 LQKENI.

This clonotype was seen at least ten times. The rearrangement joins TRBV10-3 to TRBJ2-3; D unclear. Trimming removed 6 bases from V and 3 bases from J, with 7 bases in between. Germline V gene data show CDR1 as ENHRY and CDR2 as SYGVKD. CDR3 length: 12 residues. The CDR3 reads CAIRGMTDTQYF. CDR3 coding DNA: TGTGCCATCAGGGGGATGACAGATACGCAGTATTTT.

The chain recombines TRBV20-1 with TRBJ2-7, with 9 bases fitting TRBD2. Germline CDR1 DFQATT, CDR2 SNEGSKA (reference sequence). The CDR3 has 13 residues. V shed 3 bases and J 4 bases; nucleotides not matched to a gene: 4. Here the CDR3 reads CSARGSGRYEQYF. The CDR3, as DNA: TGCAGTGCTAGGGGTAGCGGGAGATACGAGCAGTACTTC.

The chain combines TRBV5-1 with TRBJ2-5; maybe TRBD1 (6 bases). Germline V gives CDR1 SGHRS, CDR2 YFSETQ. CDR3 length: 14 amino acids. With 5 bases removed from V and 1 base from J, the gap between germline ends came to 12 bases. Here the CDR3 DNA reads TGCGCCAGCAGTTCCGGACAGTTCCAAGAGACCCAGTACTTC. It is translated as CASSSGQFQETQYF.

This clonotype has a handful of counts. The CDR3 DNA reads TGCAGCGTTGTGGGGCGGGCCACAGATACGCAGTATTTT. Translating it yields CSVVGRATDTQYF. This chain joins TRBV29-1 and TRBJ2-3, with D possibly being TRBD1 or TRBD2 (5 bases each). Germline V gene sequence: CDR1 SQVTM, CDR2 ANQGSEA. This CDR3 comprises 13 residues. Trimming stripped 4 bases from V and 2 bases from J, with 10 bases between.

This clonotype appeared many times. This chain joins TRBV6-5 and TRBJ2-2; D gene unclear. The CDR3 spans 12 residues. The V and J ends lost 5 bases and 6 bases respectively, with 7 bases between them. The V gene's germline CDR1 is MNHEY and CDR2 SVGAGI. CDR3 amino acids: CASSPPSGELFF. CDR3 in DNA: TGTGCCAGCAGTCCACCCTCCGGGGAGCTGTTTTTT.

This clonotype was seen repeatedly, ten times or more. V gene TRBV12-3 or TRBV12-4 combines with J gene TRBJ2-2, with 8 bases matching TRBD1. J was trimmed by 5 bases and V by 4 bases; bases with no gene match: 6. The CDR3 runs 15 residues. This CDR3 is CASSSWTGSTGELFF. The CDR3 DNA reads as TGTGCCAGCAGTTCATGGACAGGGAGTACCGGGGAGCTGTTTTTT.

This clonotype has a count of ten or more. V usage is TRBV7-3 and J usage is TRBJ2-1; 10 bases are a match to TRBD2. This CDR3 is 16 amino acids long. With 4 bases clipped from V and 0 bases from J, the junction kept 3 bases outside the gene matches. Per germline, CDR1 SGHTA and CDR2 FQGTGA. The CDR3: CASSWTSGSSYNEQFF. Here the CDR3 DNA reads TGTGCCAGCAGCTGGACTAGCGGTAGCTCCTACAATGAGCAGTTCTTC.

V gene TRBV20-1 combines with J gene TRBJ2-1; 9 nucleotides match TRBD2. The CDR3 has 14 amino acids. CDR1 and CDR2 from the germline V gene are DFQATT and SNEGSKA (reference sequence). V lost 5 bases and J lost 0; bases outside the gene matches: 2. The chain's CDR3 is CSAEAGGSYNEQFF. CDR3 coding DNA: TGCAGTGCTGAAGCGGGAGGCTCCTACAATGAGCAGTTCTTC.

The genes are TRBV19 and TRBJ2-2, with D perhaps being TRBD1 or TRBD2 (5 bases each). With 3 bases removed from V and 4 bases from J, the gap between germline ends came to 15 bases. Germline V gene lookup returns CDR1 LNHDA and CDR2 SQIVND (reference sequence). The CDR3 covers 16 residues. The chain's CDR3 is CASSIPGRTITGELFF. For the CDR3, the DNA is TGTGCCAGTAGTATTCCGGGGCGAACTATCACCGGGGAGCTGTTTTTT.

The rearrangement joins TRBV18 to TRBJ2-1, with 10 bases lining up with TRBD2. CDR1 is KGHSH and CDR2 is LQKENI in the germline V gene. The CDR3 is made up of 15 amino acids. V lost 5 bases, J lost 5 bases, and 6 bases stayed unmatched. CDR3 DNA sequence: TGTGCCAGCTCAACCACTAGCGGGGTTGACAATGAGCAGTTCTTC. Its translation is CASSTTSGVDNEQFF.

This clonotype was observed a few times. The J gene is TRBJ2-2, the V gene TRBV6-2 or TRBV6-3; D uncertain. The CDR3 is 17 amino acids. In germline, CDR1 is MNHEY, CDR2 SVGEGT. Trimming took off 5 bases at V and 8 bases at J, with 24 bases between the two ends. The CDR3 bases are TGTGCCAGCAGTACGCCGGTTGCCACTCAATCGTGGGGGGAGCTGTTTTTT. Translated: CASSTPVATQSWGELFF.

This clonotype was counted between two and nine times. The J gene is TRBJ2-7, the V gene TRBV6-5; 10 positions match TRBD2. The germline V gene encodes CDR1 MNHEY and CDR2 SVGAGI. V dropped 4 bases and J dropped 2; count of bases not matched to a gene: 5. The CDR3 runs to 15 residues. The CDR3 nucleotides read TGTGCCAGCAGTTCCTGGACTAGCGGACCCTACGAGCAGTACTTC. The encoded protein is CASSSWTSGPYEQYF.

This clonotype was seen ten or more times. V and J are TRBV20-1 and TRBJ2-3, with 11 positions matching TRBD2. The CDR3 covers 16 residues. The ends lost 6 bases at V and 3 bases at J; junction bases unmatched: 11. Per the germline V gene, CDR1 is DFQATT and CDR2 is SNEGSKA (reference sequence). The CDR3 sequence is CSAGALAGGPTDTQYF. The CDR3 coding sequence is TGCAGTGCCGGCGCCTTAGCGGGAGGGCCTACAGATACGCAGTATTTT.

Many counts were recorded for this clonotype. The chain uses TRBV29-1 and TRBJ2-3; 8 bases are shared with TRBD2. Germline V lookup: CDR1 SQVTM, CDR2 ANQGSEA. Unmatched junction bases numbered 9, after V lost 4 bases and J lost 0 bases. The CDR3 length is 16 residues. Here the CDR3 reads CSVAGTRIDSTDTQYF. In nucleotides, the CDR3 is TGCAGCGTTGCCGGGACTAGAATCGACAGCACAGATACGCAGTATTTT.

This clonotype showed up just a few times. This chain joins TRBV5-1 and TRBJ2-1; a possible D gene is TRBD2 (6 bases). Germline CDR1 is SGHRS and CDR2 is YFSETQ. Deletions cut 0 bases from V and 5 bases from J, with 12 bases between. The CDR3 sequence is 15 residues long. CDR3 coding DNA: TGCGCCAGCAGCTTGGATGTGGGAGGAAACAATGAGCAGTTCTTC. This translates into CASSLDVGGNNEQFF.

To note about this clonotype: The junction departs from the called germline gene at one end, perhaps through a read error. The chain links TRBV9 to TRBJ2-1; the D is unclear. Germline V gene data show CDR1 as SGDLS and CDR2 as YYNGEE. The CDR3 is 16 residues long. CDR3 sequence: CASSAIPDLQYNEQFF. The CDR3 bases are TGTGCCAGCAGCGCCATTCCAGATTTACAATACAATGAACAGTTCTTC.